Following are 23 T cell receptor beta chains from one sample sequenced in a study of blood T cell repertoires in COVID-19. The assay was immunoSEQ multiplex PCR, and TCRdb's table has in-frame clones only and misses some. In the table there are around 190,000 clones, roughly 84% of which are singletons. The sequencing sample was made of PBMCs or T cells enriched from blood (not recorded which). All receptors derive from a woman in her 30s who had been exposed to COVID-19.

This clone was seen once. The gene calls are TRBV25-1 and TRBJ2-3; 8 positions agree with TRBD2. Germline trimming cut 6 bases from V and 1 base from J; bases unmatched to any gene: 6. The CDR3 has 15 amino acids. The germline V gene encodes CDR1 MGHDK and CDR2 SYGVNS. Here the CDR3 reads CASSQTSDGTDTQYF. In DNA, the CDR3 is TGTGCCAGCAGCCAGACTAGCGACGGCACAGATACGCAGTATTTT. Complete variable domain (other parts from reference TRBV25-1 and TRBJ2-3): EADIYQTPRYLVIGTGKKITLECSQTMGHDKMYWYQQDPGMELHLIHYSYGVNSTEKGDLSSESTVSRIRTEHFPLTLESARPSHTSQYLCASSQTSDGTDTQYFGPGTRLTVL.

This sequence joins TRBV12-3 or TRBV12-4 and TRBJ1-2; no clear D. The length of the CDR3 is 13 residues. Deletions cut 4 bases from V and 8 bases from J, with 14 bases between. In DNA, the CDR3 is TGTGCCAGCAGTTGGAGTCAAACGGGAGGCTACACCTTC. Protein product: CASSWSQTGGYTF.

This chain connects TRBV6-4 to TRBJ2-1; 7 bases are a match to TRBD2. The CDR3 spans 16 residues. In germline, CDR1 is MRHNA, CDR2 SNTAGT. With 3 bases clipped from V and 4 bases from J, the junction kept 9 bases outside the gene matches. The DNA for the CDR3 is TGTGCCAGCAGTGAGGCTAGCGGTGCCTTGTACAATGAGCAGTTCTTC. Encoded protein: CASSEASGALYNEQFF.

This clone turned up a few times. The chain links TRBV6-5 to TRBJ2-7, with TRBD1 identical over 10 bases. This CDR3 spans 14 amino acids. Trimming took 2 bases from V and 3 from J; bases not matched to a gene: 1. In germline, CDR1 is MNHEY, CDR2 SVGAGI. CDR3 region: CASSYGTGVYEQYF. CDR3 in DNA: TGTGCCAGCAGTTACGGGACAGGGGTCTACGAGCAGTACTTC.

The genes are TRBV19 and TRBJ2-1; TRBD1 matches 9 bases. Losses at the gene ends were 3 bases for V and 8 bases for J; bases not matched to a gene: 8. The CDR3 extends over 15 amino acids. Germline CDR1 and CDR2: LNHDA and SQIVND (reference sequence). CDR3 sequence: CASSISGQGIYEQFF. The CDR3 bases are TGTGCCAGTAGTATCTCAGGACAGGGGATCTATGAGCAGTTCTTC.

The chain carries TRBV3-1 (or the pseudogene TRBV3-2) and TRBJ2-3, with D perhaps matching TRBD2 (5 bases). Germline values: CDR1 LGHDT, CDR2 YNNKEL (reference sequence). The CDR3 loop spans 14 amino acids. The germline V and J ends were trimmed by 4 bases and 0 bases, with 8 bases remaining between them. The CDR3 is CASSPGVSTDTQYF. The CDR3 DNA reads TGTGCCAGCAGCCCCGGGGTCAGCACAGATACGCAGTATTTT.

J is TRBJ1-6 and V is TRBV12-3 or TRBV12-4; D gene uncertain. The CDR3 has 13 amino acids. The V end was cut by 7 bases, the J end by 9 bases, with 13 bases between. The CDR3 DNA follows: TGTGCCAGCAAAGGGTATGAGGGTTCACCCCTCCACTTT. This gives the protein CASKGYEGSPLHF.

The chain couples TRBV24-1 to TRBJ2-3; 7 nucleotides agree with TRBD1. The CDR3 loop spans 18 amino acids. V shed 3 bases and J 6 bases; nucleotides not matched to a gene: 17. Germline lookup yields CDR1 KGHDR and CDR2 SFDVKD. CDR3 protein: CATSDGTVTDPFYDTQYF. The DNA for the CDR3 is TGTGCCACCAGTGATGGGACAGTTACGGACCCGTTTTATGATACGCAGTATTTT.

The V and J genes are TRBV10-3 and TRBJ2-2, with a tentative D call TRBD2 (7 bases). Trimming took 1 base from V and 6 from J, leaving 12 bases between them. The germline CDR1 and CDR2 sequences are ENHRY and SYGVKD. CDR3 length: 15 residues. The CDR3 sequence: CAISEWGGAAGELFF. The CDR3 nucleotides read TGTGCCATCAGTGAGTGGGGGGGGGCCGCCGGGGAGCTGTTTTTT.

The chain links TRBV25-1 to TRBJ2-1; 11 nucleotides agree with TRBD2. Germline V lookup: CDR1 MGHDK, CDR2 SYGVNS. The CDR3 is 15 amino acids. V shed 8 bases, J shed 10 bases, and the junction held 13 bases outside the gene matches. CDR3 region: CASSGLAAPGQEQFF. In nucleotides, the CDR3 is TGTGCCAGCTCGGGACTAGCGGCTCCCGGGCAAGAGCAGTTCTTC.

The chain uses TRBV5-4 and TRBJ1-1; D gene uncertain. V was trimmed by 10 bases and J by 1 base, leaving 8 bases between them. Germline V gene lookup returns CDR1 SGHNT and CDR2 YYREEE (reference sequence). The CDR3 length is 11 residues. CDR3 in amino acids: CAVRENTEAFF. The CDR3 bases are TGTGCCGTGCGGGAGAACACTGAAGCTTTCTTT.

Worth noting for this clone: One end of the junction fails to match germline, which may point to a read error. The CDR3: CTTSIPPGQGADEQYF. CDR3 in DNA: TGTACCACCAGCATTCCTCCGGGACAGGGGGCGGACGAGCAGTACTTC. J is TRBJ2-7 and V is TRBV15; the match to TRBD1 covers 12 bases. Germline V gene lookup returns CDR1 LNHNV and CDR2 YYDKDF (reference sequence). The length of the CDR3 is 16 residues. Supplemented by reference TRBV15 and TRBJ2-7, the full variable domain reads DAMVIQNPRYQVTQFGKPVTLSCSQTLNHNVMYWYQQKSSQAPKLLFHYYDKDFNNEADTPDNFQSRRPNTSFCFLDIRSPGLGDTAMYLCTTSIPPGQGADEQYFGPGTRLTVT.

The J gene is TRBJ1-4, the V gene TRBV9, with 9 bases aligning to TRBD1. V was clipped by 0 bases and J by 8 bases; unmatched bases: 2. Germline V gene sequence: CDR1 SGDLS, CDR2 YYNGEE. CDR3 length: 14 residues. CDR3 in amino acids: CASSVEGTGEKLFF. CDR3 in DNA: TGTGCCAGCAGCGTAGAAGGGACAGGGGAAAAACTGTTTTTT.

A word on this clone: In this CDR3 the conserved last residue, phenylalanine or tryptophan, is missing, so a read error is likely. No DNA is shown, since the ends of the CDR3 on it are uncertain; the CDR3 is the one TCRdb lists. The chain combines TRBV2 with TRBJ1-2; the D call in the table, TRBD1, was not verified against the DNA. Germline V gene lookup returns CDR1 SNHLY and CDR2 FYNNEI. The CDR3 spans 14 residues, counting both ends. CDR3 protein: CASKGVEDRALPSL.

The chain carries TRBV6-2 or TRBV6-3 and TRBJ2-7; D might be TRBD2 (5 bases). Germline assignment: CDR1 MNHEY and CDR2 SVGEGT. V lost 0 bases, J lost 0 bases, and 12 bases lay in between. This CDR3 comprises 16 residues. In DNA, the CDR3 is TGTGCCAGCAGTTACTCGGGGAGAGACCTCTCCTACGAGCAGTACTTC. Its protein product is CASSYSGRDLSYEQYF.

This clone was seen only a few times. The chain joins TRBV18 to TRBJ1-2, with a tentative D call TRBD1 (5 bases). This CDR3 spans 14 amino acids. The ends were cut back, 3 bases at V and 1 base at J, with 9 bases in the middle. The V gene's germline CDR1 is KGHSH and CDR2 LQKENI. The CDR3 DNA sequence: TGTGCCAGCTCACCTCCAGGGTTTAACTATGGCTACACCTTC. Translation gives CASSPPGFNYGYTF. Based on the CDR3 plus reference TRBV18 and TRBJ1-2, the full variable domain is NAGVMQNPRHLVRRRGQEARLRCSPMKGHSHVYWYRQLPEEGLKFMVYLQKENIIDESGMPKERFSAEFPKEGPSILRIQQVVRGDSAAYFCASSPPGFNYGYTFGSGTRLTVV.

The chain combines TRBV2 with TRBJ2-5; D perhaps matches TRBD2 (5 bases). The CDR3 has 13 residues. Trimming shortened V by 8 bases and J by 2 bases, and 12 bases separated the two germline ends. Germline V gene sequence: CDR1 SNHLY, CDR2 FYNNEI. The CDR3: CASQYGEQETQYF. CDR3 in DNA: TGTGCCAGCCAATACGGGGAGCAAGAGACCCAGTACTTC. The whole variable domain, remainder taken from reference TRBV2 and TRBJ2-5, is EPEVTQTPSHQVTQMGQEVILRCVPISNHLYFYWYRQILGQKVEFLVSFYNNEISEKSEIFDDQFSVERPDGSNFTLKIRSTKLEDSAMYFCASQYGEQETQYFGPGTRLLVL.

J is TRBJ2-2 and V is TRBV28; 10 bases fit TRBD1. Germline V gives CDR1 MDHEN, CDR2 SYDVKM. Germline trimming cut 4 bases from V and 8 bases from J; bases unmatched to any gene: 7. This CDR3 is built from 15 residues. DNA of the CDR3: TGTGCCAGCAGTTATTGGGACAGGGGAACAGGGGAGCTGTTTTTT. Residues: CASSYWDRGTGELFF.

CDR3 residues: CASSLTTGSSAFF. CDR3 DNA: TGTGCCAGCAGTTTAACGACAGGGTCCTCCGCTTTCTTT. J is TRBJ1-1 and V is TRBV13, with 7 bases lining up with TRBD1. The germline CDR1 and CDR2 sequences are PRHDT and FYEKMQ (reference sequence). This CDR3 region has 13 residues. Unmatched junction bases numbered 12, after V lost 6 bases and J lost 11 bases.

The genes are TRBV3-1 (or the pseudogene TRBV3-2) and TRBJ1-1; 8 nucleotides line up with TRBD1. Trimming removed 7 bases from V and 2 bases from J; junction bases left unmatched: 12. CDR1 is LGHDT and CDR2 is YNNKEL in the germline V gene (reference sequence). The CDR3 spans 16 residues. DNA for the CDR3: TGTGCCAGCAAACCCTCCTATGACAGGGGAAACACTGAAGCTTTCTTT. It is translated as CASKPSYDRGNTEAFF.

The V gene is TRBV2, the J gene TRBJ2-1, with D maybe TRBD2 (7 bases). Germline-derived CDR1 and CDR2 are SNHLY and FYNNEI. The length of the CDR3 is 13 residues. Trimming stripped 2 bases from V and 13 bases from J, with 15 bases between. For the CDR3, the DNA is TGTGCCAGCAGTGAATCCAAGGCGGGGGCCCAGTTCTTC. Its protein is CASSESKAGAQFF.

Only one count was recorded for this clone. This rearrangement joins TRBV7-6 to TRBJ2-1, with 7 bases lining up with TRBD2. There are 15 residues in the CDR3. The J segment lost 3 bases and the V segment lost 5 bases, leaving 7 bases of the junction unmatched. CDR1 SGHVS and CDR2 FNYEAQ come from the germline V gene. CDR3 nucleotides: TGTGCCAGCAGCATTCTAGCGGACCTCTACAATGAGCAGTTCTTC. Its translation: CASSILADLYNEQFF.

In this sample, this clone turned up once. V is TRBV10-1 and J is TRBJ1-1; D remains unclear. The length of the CDR3 is 13 residues. Trimming removed 6 bases at V and 5 bases at J, with 13 bases between. Germline CDR1 is WNHNN and CDR2 is SYGVQD (reference sequence). The CDR3 loop is CASRPDINTEAFF. The DNA for the CDR3 is TGCGCCAGCAGACCCGACATTAATACTGAAGCTTTCTTT.